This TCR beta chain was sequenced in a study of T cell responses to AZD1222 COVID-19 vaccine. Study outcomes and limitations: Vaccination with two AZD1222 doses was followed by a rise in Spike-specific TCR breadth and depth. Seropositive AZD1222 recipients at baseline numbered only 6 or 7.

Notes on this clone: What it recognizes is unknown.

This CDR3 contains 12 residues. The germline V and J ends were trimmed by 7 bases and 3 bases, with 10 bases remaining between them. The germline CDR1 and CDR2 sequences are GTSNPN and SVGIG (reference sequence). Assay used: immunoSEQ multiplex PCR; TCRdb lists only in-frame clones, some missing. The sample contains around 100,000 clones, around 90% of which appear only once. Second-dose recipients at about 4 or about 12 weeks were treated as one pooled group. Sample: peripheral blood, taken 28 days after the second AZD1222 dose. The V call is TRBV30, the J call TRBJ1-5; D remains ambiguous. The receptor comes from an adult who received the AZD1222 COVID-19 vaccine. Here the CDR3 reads CAFGILNQPQHF. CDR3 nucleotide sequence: TGTGCCTTCGGGATCCTCAATCAGCCCCAGCATTTT.